The 22 T cell receptor beta chains in this list originate from one sample, sequenced in a study of blood T cell repertoires in COVID-19. The protocol was immunoSEQ multiplex PCR, while the TCRdb copy is restricted to in-frame clones and leaves out a portion. The table records almost 250,000 clones, more than 75% of them present only once. Sequencing was done on a sample of peripheral blood. These receptors were taken from a woman aged 55-69 years who had recovered from COVID-19.

The rearrangement joins TRBV5-6 to TRBJ1-5; a possible D gene is TRBD1 (6 bases). The CDR3 has 15 amino acids. Germline V gene lookup returns CDR1 SGHDT and CDR2 YYEEEE. Trimming cost V 2 bases and J 4 bases, with 13 bases left between them. CDR3: CASSLQGYSNQPQHF. CDR3 bases: TGTGCCAGCAGCTTACAGGGTTATTCGAATCAGCCCCAGCATTTT.

The genes are TRBV29-1 and TRBJ2-3; D is possibly TRBD1 (6 bases). Germline CDR1 SQVTM, CDR2 ANQGSEA. The CDR3 extends over 14 amino acids. Between the trimmed V and J ends, which lost 4 bases and 0 bases, there was a span of 11 bases. The CDR3, as DNA: TGCAGCGTTGCCGGGACAACGAGCACAGATACGCAGTATTTT. It is translated as CSVAGTTSTDTQYF.

CDR3 loop: CATSRDSQGGMSGELFF. The CDR3 region has the DNA TGTGCCACCAGCAGAGATTCGCAGGGGGGAATGTCCGGGGAGCTGTTTTTT. The chain combines TRBV15 with TRBJ2-2; D is perhaps TRBD1 (7 bases). Trimming shortened V by 0 bases and J by 6 bases, and 17 bases separated the two germline ends. Germline V gives CDR1 LNHNV, CDR2 YYDKDF (reference sequence). CDR3 length: 17 residues.

V and J are TRBV27 and TRBJ1-4, with 7 positions matching TRBD1. Germline V gene sequence: CDR1 MNHEY, CDR2 SMNVEV (reference sequence). There are 15 residues in the CDR3. With 5 bases clipped from V and 5 bases from J, the junction kept 8 bases outside the gene matches. This chain's CDR3 is CASSPPGQRNEKLFF. CDR3 nucleotides: TGTGCCAGCAGTCCACCGGGACAGAGGAATGAAAAACTGTTTTTT.

This chain links TRBV28 with TRBJ2-7; 10 bases agree with TRBD2. This CDR3 region has 16 residues. V was pared by 5 bases and J by 3 bases, with 10 bases of the junction left unmatched. CDR1 MDHEN and CDR2 SYDVKM come from the germline V gene. CDR3 region: CASSLSLAGLVYEQYF. The CDR3 DNA follows: TGTGCCAGCAGTCTCTCACTAGCGGGGTTAGTCTACGAGCAGTACTTC.

This chain uses TRBV6-6 with TRBJ1-1; TRBD1 matches at 9 bases. Germline V gives CDR1 MNHNY, CDR2 SVGAGI (reference sequence). This CDR3 is 14 amino acids long. V shed 6 bases, J shed 2 bases, and the junction held 4 bases outside the gene matches. CDR3 sequence: CASRGDRANTEAFF. CDR3 DNA sequence: TGTGCCAGCAGGGGGGACAGGGCTAACACTGAAGCTTTCTTT.

This chain connects TRBV2 to TRBJ1-6; no reliable D call. CDR3 size: 15 residues. V was trimmed by 5 bases and J by 8 bases, leaving 16 bases between them. Looked up from germline, CDR1 is SNHLY and CDR2 is FYNNEI. The CDR3 is CASSPPRGTYSPLHF. Here the CDR3 DNA reads TGTGCCAGCAGTCCGCCCCGGGGAACTTATTCACCCCTCCACTTT.

The gene calls are TRBV27 and TRBJ2-1; 8 bases are shared with TRBD1. The CDR3 length is 15 residues. CDR1 and CDR2 from the germline V gene are MNHEY and SMNVEV (reference sequence). V trimming: 8 bases; J trimming: 9 bases; junction bases outside the gene matches: 15. CDR3 coding DNA: TGTGCCAGCGACCGCTCCGGGACAGGCGCCTTTGAGCAGTTCTTC. Amino acids: CASDRSGTGAFEQFF.

This chain uses TRBV6-1 with TRBJ2-7; TRBD2 might be the D (5 bases). CDR1 MNHNS and CDR2 SASEGT come from the germline V gene. The CDR3 runs to 17 residues. The V end was cut by 3 bases, the J end by 3 bases, with 21 bases between. The CDR3 is CASSDTPRGSENYEQYF. CDR3 nucleotides: TGTGCCAGCAGTGACACCCCCCGAGGGTCAGAGAACTACGAGCAGTACTTC.

V gene TRBV21-1 combines with J gene TRBJ1-4. TRBV21-1 is described as a pseudogene. The length of the CDR3 is 15 residues. CDR3 protein: CASSKWRENNEKLFF. The CDR3 DNA reads TGTGCCAGCAGCAAATGGAGGGAAAACAATGAAAAACTGTTTTTT.

J is TRBJ2-7 and V is TRBV7-9, with a tentative D call TRBD1 (6 bases). With 2 bases removed from V and 4 bases from J, the gap between germline ends came to 12 bases. Germline V gene sequence: CDR1 SEHNR, CDR2 FQNEAQ (reference sequence). The CDR3 covers 14 residues. The CDR3 spells CASSLLDRRYEQYF. For the CDR3, the DNA is TGTGCCAGCAGCTTATTAGACAGGCGTTACGAGCAGTACTTC.

The rearrangement uses TRBV18 and TRBJ2-1, with 8 nucleotides matching TRBD1. After removal of 6 bases from V and 8 bases from J, the junction contained 12 bases not matched to a gene. Per germline, CDR1 KGHSH and CDR2 LQKENI. The CDR3 has 15 amino acids. CDR3 nucleotide sequence: TGTGCCAGCTCTGACAGGGGCTCCACCCTCTATGAGCAGTTCTTC. Encoded protein: CASSDRGSTLYEQFF.

The rearrangement joins TRBV11-2 to TRBJ1-1; D is undetermined. Germline CDR1 reads SGHAT; CDR2 reads FQNNGV. Deletions cut 3 bases from V and 4 bases from J, with 9 bases between. The CDR3 runs 13 residues. The CDR3 loop is CASSFSEGTEAFF. The CDR3 DNA reads TGTGCCAGCAGCTTCTCCGAGGGCACTGAAGCTTTCTTT. The full variable domain, completed using reference TRBV11-2 and TRBJ1-1, is EAGVAQSPRYKIIEKRQSVAFWCNPISGHATLYWYQQILGQGPKLLIQFQNNGVVDDSQLPKDRFSAERLKGVDSTLKIQPAKLEDSAVYLCASSFSEGTEAFFGQGTRLTVV.

CDR3 in amino acids: CASRPGLTEAFF. In nucleotides, the CDR3 is TGTGCCAGCAGACCGGGACTCACTGAAGCTTTCTTT. The chain recombines TRBV28 with TRBJ1-1; D is possibly TRBD1 (5 bases). V lost 6 bases and J 4 bases, leaving 9 bases between the germline ends. The germline CDR1 and CDR2 sequences are MDHEN and SYDVKM. The CDR3 has 12 residues. The entire variable domain, with the rest obtained from reference TRBV28 and TRBJ1-1, is as follows: DVKVTQSSRYLVKRTGEKVFLECVQDMDHENMFWYRQDPGLGLRLIYFSYDVKMKEKGDIPEGYSVSREKKERFSLILESASTNQTSMYLCASRPGLTEAFFGQGTRLTVV.

V is TRBV27 and J is TRBJ2-1; D perhaps matches TRBD1 (5 bases). This CDR3 comprises 14 residues. Trimming took 7 bases from V and 7 from J, leaving 17 bases between them. CDR1 and CDR2 from the germline V gene are MNHEY and SMNVEV (reference sequence). The CDR3 nucleotides read TGTGCCAGCAATACGTACTGGACAACTAATGAGCAGTTCTTC. Translating gives CASNTYWTTNEQFF.

This clone was seen a single time. The chain carries TRBV3-1 (or the pseudogene TRBV3-2) and TRBJ2-3; 7 bases match TRBD2. CDR3 length: 13 residues. CDR1 and CDR2 (germline): LGHDT, YNNKEL (reference sequence). With V trimmed by 7 bases and J by 8 bases, 9 bases remained unmatched. The CDR3 protein is CASTAGEAVTQYF. CDR3 coding DNA: TGTGCCAGCACGGCGGGGGAAGCGGTTACGCAGTATTTT.

The chain uses TRBV5-1 and TRBJ2-5, with 7 bases aligning to TRBD2. Per germline, CDR1 SGHRS and CDR2 YFSETQ. CDR3 length: 14 residues. V shed 4 bases, J shed 0 bases, and the junction held 3 bases outside the gene matches. The CDR3 nucleotides read TGCGCCAGCAGCGCGGGGGACTACCAAGAGACCCAGTACTTC. This codes for CASSAGDYQETQYF.

This clone appeared once. The J gene is TRBJ2-1, the V gene TRBV5-1; 12 bases line up with TRBD2. This CDR3 has 15 amino acids. Germline V gene sequence: CDR1 SGHRS, CDR2 YFSETQ. V gave up 4 bases and J gave up 4 bases; unmatched junction bases: 3. The chain's CDR3 is CASSRLAGVYNEQFF. Here the CDR3 DNA reads TGCGCCAGCAGCCGACTAGCGGGGGTTTACAATGAGCAGTTCTTC. Using reference TRBV5-1 and TRBJ2-1 for the parts outside the CDR3, the full variable domain is KAGVTQTPRYLIKTRGQQVTLSCSPISGHRSVSWYQQTPGQGLQFLFEYFSETQRNKGNFPGRFSGRQFSNSRSEMNVSTLELGDSALYLCASSRLAGVYNEQFFGPGTRLTVL.

This rearrangement joins TRBV5-1 to TRBJ1-6; no firm D call. The germline CDR1 and CDR2 sequences are SGHRS and YFSETQ. Trimming cost V 0 bases and J 0 bases, with 7 bases left between them. This CDR3 region has 16 residues. In DNA, the CDR3 is TGCGCCAGCAGCTTGGGGGCGAGCTCCTATAATTCACCCCTCCACTTT. Its protein is CASSLGASSYNSPLHF.

The gene calls are TRBV5-1 and TRBJ2-1; D is ambiguous. CDR3 length equals 14 residues. Germline loops: CDR1 SGHRS, CDR2 YFSETQ. Trimming removed 7 bases at V and 5 bases at J, with 16 bases between. For the CDR3, the DNA is TGCGCCAGCTCCTTAGCAGTGGCCGACAATGAGCAGTTCTTC. It codes for CASSLAVADNEQFF.

The V gene is TRBV2, the J gene TRBJ2-4, with D maybe TRBD1 (5 bases). Germline CDR1 and CDR2: SNHLY and FYNNEI. This CDR3 region has 14 residues. V gave up 2 bases and J gave up 9 bases, with 14 bases separating them. The chain's CDR3 is CASSEQERQSIQYF. In nucleotides, the CDR3 is TGTGCCAGCAGTGAACAGGAACGACAGAGCATTCAGTACTTC.

The chain joins TRBV12-5 to TRBJ1-4; possibly TRBD1 for D (6 bases). Germline assignment: CDR1 LGHNT and CDR2 FRNRAP. V lost 6 bases, J lost 0 bases, and 11 bases lay in between. The CDR3 consists of 15 residues. The CDR3 loop is CASGRWTATNEKLFF. CDR3 nucleotide sequence: TGTGCTAGTGGACGTTGGACAGCAACTAATGAAAAACTGTTTTTT.